This entry lists 31 T cell receptor beta chains sequenced from one sample in a study of cytomegalovirus exposure and HLA in healthy donors (TCRdb year 2017). Libraries were made using the immunoSEQ multiplex PCR assay. A mixture of 60 forward primers for TCR Vbeta segments and 13 reverse primers for TCR Jbeta segments was used in the multiplex PCR. In its TCRdb copy, this immuneACCESS table keeps in-frame sequences only and misses some clones. Where compared with another copy, unresolved V genes explain less than half of these, and the others have no known cause. The sample profile shows 110,000 to 150,000 clones; over 8% of them were found once. The biggest ten clones account for 1.5% to 2% of the sample. Sequencing was performed on PBMCs. These receptors were collected from a male donor in good health and CMV-seronegative.

This chain uses TRBV5-1 with TRBJ2-1, with a possible D match to TRBD1 (6 bases). V lost 3 bases to trimming and J lost 6 bases, with 10 bases between them. The CDR3 consists of 13 residues. CDR1 and CDR2 from the germline V gene are SGHRS and YFSETQ. CDR3 coding DNA: TGCGCCAGCAGCTCAACAGGGTTCAATGAGCAGTTCTTC. Protein sequence: CASSSTGFNEQFF.

V is TRBV29-1 and J is TRBJ1-2; D might be TRBD1 (5 bases). The V end was cut by 3 bases, the J end by 2 bases, with 13 bases between. This CDR3 contains 14 residues. Germline CDR1 reads SQVTM; CDR2 reads ANQGSEA. This CDR3 is CSVDGAKGNYGYTF. CDR3 coding DNA: TGCAGCGTTGATGGGGCTAAAGGGAACTATGGCTACACCTTC.

This clone was observed a few times. This chain connects TRBV25-1 to TRBJ2-5; 7 positions match TRBD2. Germline lookup yields CDR1 MGHDK and CDR2 SYGVNS. The J segment lost 5 bases and the V segment lost 3 bases, leaving 6 bases of the junction unmatched. The CDR3 extends over 14 amino acids. CDR3 in amino acids: CASSDLEGGETQYF. The DNA of the CDR3 is TGTGCCAGCAGTGATCTTGAGGGAGGGGAGACCCAGTACTTC.

The chain has TRBV18 and TRBJ2-1, with TRBD2 matching 11 bases. The ends lost 3 bases at V and 6 bases at J; junction bases unmatched: 4. Germline-derived CDR1 and CDR2 are KGHSH and LQKENI. This CDR3 region has 15 residues. CDR3 sequence reads: CASSPTSGERNEQFF. The CDR3 nucleotides are TGTGCCAGCTCACCGACTAGCGGGGAACGCAATGAGCAGTTCTTC.

This clone was seen a few times. The rearrangement uses TRBV6-5 and TRBJ1-1; 9 bases are shared with TRBD1. The V gene's germline CDR1 is MNHEY and CDR2 SVGAGI. CDR3 length equals 14 residues. With 9 bases clipped from V and 1 base from J, the junction kept 6 bases outside the gene matches. CDR3 in amino acids: CASWWGQGNTEAFF. The CDR3 nucleotides are TGTGCCAGTTGGTGGGGACAGGGGAACACTGAAGCTTTCTTT.

The chain carries TRBV19 and TRBJ1-1; D uncertain. Germline lookup yields CDR1 LNHDA and CDR2 SQIVND (reference sequence). V was trimmed by 8 bases and J by 0 bases, leaving 22 bases between them. The CDR3 spans 17 residues. CDR3 in amino acids: CASAAGMWATVNTEAFF. The CDR3 nucleotides are TGTGCCAGTGCTGCGGGTATGTGGGCTACCGTGAACACTGAAGCTTTCTTT.

The V gene is TRBV27, the J gene TRBJ2-3, with D possibly being TRBD2 (5 bases). Germline values: CDR1 MNHEY, CDR2 SMNVEV (reference sequence). The V end was cut by 5 bases, the J end by 1 base, with 7 bases between. The CDR3 is 13 amino acids. The DNA for the CDR3 is TGTGCCAGCAGTGCGAGGGGCACAGATACGCAGTATTTT. Translation gives CASSARGTDTQYF.

This clone has a handful of counts. The CDR3 DNA reads TGTGCCACTAGCCAGGGGGCAACAGATACGCAGTATTTT. Translation: CATSQGATDTQYF. The chain carries TRBV10-3 and TRBJ2-3; 8 bases match TRBD1. Per germline, CDR1 ENHRY and CDR2 SYGVKD. With 10 bases clipped from V and 3 bases from J, the junction kept 6 bases outside the gene matches. This CDR3 comprises 13 residues.

In this sample, this clone turned up a few times. The V gene is TRBV4-3, the J gene TRBJ2-7; 9 bases align to TRBD2. With 1 base clipped from V and 2 bases from J, the junction kept 12 bases outside the gene matches. There are 18 residues in the CDR3. Germline V CDR1 and CDR2: LGHNA, YSLEER. Here the CDR3 DNA reads TGCGCCAGCAGCCAAGTGATTACCTTAGCGGGAGTAGCCTACGAGCAGTACTTC. Translated: CASSQVITLAGVAYEQYF.

The chain carries TRBV18 and TRBJ2-4, with D possibly matching TRBD2 (6 bases). Germline V gene lookup returns CDR1 KGHSH and CDR2 LQKENI. This CDR3 comprises 16 residues. The V and J ends lost 5 bases and 7 bases respectively, with 21 bases between them. The CDR3 region is CASSAGGQGGSNIQYF. The CDR3, as DNA: TGTGCCAGCTCAGCAGGAGGCCAGGGAGGTTCTAACATTCAGTACTTC.

V gene TRBV6-5 combines with J gene TRBJ2-3; weak D call: TRBD1 (5 bases). The CDR3 is 15 amino acids. Germline values: CDR1 MNHEY, CDR2 SVGAGI. V was trimmed by 6 bases and J by 2 bases, leaving 15 bases between them. CDR3 coding DNA: TGTGCCAGCAGCCCTGGGGCAGGGCCCACAGATACGCAGTATTTT. The encoded protein is CASSPGAGPTDTQYF.

This chain joins TRBV5-4 and TRBJ2-1; 7 bases map to TRBD2. Unmatched junction bases numbered 9, after V lost 4 bases and J lost 2 bases. The germline CDR1 and CDR2 sequences are SGHNT and YYREEE (reference sequence). This CDR3 spans 16 amino acids. CDR3 sequence reads: CASSQSERDPYNEQFF. DNA for the CDR3: TGTGCCAGCAGCCAGAGTGAGCGGGACCCCTACAATGAGCAGTTCTTC.

This clone was observed a handful of times. The rearrangement uses TRBV7-2 and TRBJ1-2; no clear D. CDR1 and CDR2 from the germline V gene are SGHTA and FQGNSA. The CDR3 is 13 amino acids. Trimming took 5 bases from V and 4 from J, leaving 11 bases between them. Here the CDR3 DNA reads TGTGCCAGCAGCCCACCCGGGTTCTATGGCTACACCTTC. It is translated as CASSPPGFYGYTF.

This clone was counted a few times. The DNA of the CDR3 is TGCGCCAGCAGCTTGGTAGGGACAGGCACTGAAGCTTTCTTT. It translates to CASSLVGTGTEAFF. V is TRBV5-1 and J is TRBJ1-1; 8 positions match TRBD1. Germline V gene data show CDR1 as SGHRS and CDR2 as YFSETQ. This CDR3 has 14 amino acids. Trimming cost V 0 bases and J 4 bases; bases outside gene matches: 2. The whole variable domain, remainder taken from reference TRBV5-1 and TRBJ1-1, is KAGVTQTPRYLIKTRGQQVTLSCSPISGHRSVSWYQQTPGQGLQFLFEYFSETQRNKGNFPGRFSGRQFSNSRSEMNVSTLELGDSALYLCASSLVGTGTEAFFGQGTRLTVV.

The V call is TRBV6-5, the J call TRBJ2-1; 7 bases map to TRBD2. The CDR3 covers 14 residues. CDR1 is MNHEY and CDR2 is SVGAGI in the germline V gene. V gave up 2 bases and J gave up 4 bases; unmatched junction bases: 2. The CDR3 region has the DNA TGTGCCAGCAGTTACGGGGGACTATACAATGAGCAGTTCTTC. Translation gives CASSYGGLYNEQFF.

The DNA of the CDR3 is TGTGCCAGCTTGGTCGAGGGGACTCAAGAGACCCAGTACTTC. Protein sequence: CASLVEGTQETQYF. The chain couples TRBV11-2 to TRBJ2-5; weak D call: TRBD2 (6 bases). The CDR3 contains 14 residues. Germline assignment: CDR1 SGHAT and CDR2 FQNNGV. Deletions cut 8 bases from V and 2 bases from J, with 15 bases between.

The chain couples TRBV19 to TRBJ1-2; D gene unclear. The CDR3 extends over 15 amino acids. The germline V and J ends were trimmed by 7 bases and 4 bases, with 19 bases remaining between them. Per germline, CDR1 LNHDA and CDR2 SQIVND (reference sequence). In nucleotides, the CDR3 is TGTGCCAGTACGCTGGGAGCCCGTACCTTCTATGGCTACACCTTC. Translation gives CASTLGARTFYGYTF.

This clone was counted only a few times. The chain employs TRBV25-1 and TRBJ2-1; possibly TRBD2 for D (6 bases). Germline assignment: CDR1 MGHDK and CDR2 SYGVNS. The CDR3 covers 14 residues. Trimming took off 8 bases at V and 4 bases at J, with 15 bases between the two ends. The CDR3 DNA reads as TGTGCCAGCGCCACTAGCAGACTGTACAATGAGCAGTTCTTC. This gives the protein CASATSRLYNEQFF.

The chain links TRBV5-6 to TRBJ1-1; D perhaps matches TRBD1 (5 bases). This CDR3 has 12 residues. From germline, CDR1 is SGHDT and CDR2 YYEEEE. The V and J ends lost 5 bases and 9 bases respectively, with 14 bases between them. The CDR3 sequence: CASSTGQIKAFF. CDR3 nucleotides: TGTGCCAGCAGTACTGGACAAATAAAAGCTTTCTTT.

The chain uses TRBV27 and TRBJ2-5; D may be TRBD2 (5 bases). The J call may not be correct, given that the DNA end is closer to TRBJ2-7. Per the germline V gene, CDR1 is MNHEY and CDR2 is SMNVEV (reference sequence). This CDR3 has 14 residues. CDR3 DNA sequence: TGTGCCAGCAGCCCCCCGCGGCGGGCTGGCGAGCAGTACTTC. Its protein is CASSPPRRAGEQYF.

This clone has more than one count but fewer than ten. The chain recombines TRBV19 with TRBJ2-1; no definite D call. The CDR3 length is 15 residues. CDR1 LNHDA and CDR2 SQIVND come from the germline V gene (reference sequence). V was clipped by 5 bases and J by 0 bases, with 11 bases between them. In nucleotides, the CDR3 is TGTGCCAGTAGTGAGGCCGGAAGCTCCTACAATGAGCAGTTCTTC. Translated: CASSEAGSSYNEQFF.

To note about this clone: The same CDR3 is also encoded by other DNA sequences in this sample. This chain joins TRBV11-1 and TRBJ2-7; a weak D match, TRBD2 (6 bases). V shed 1 base and J shed 5 bases, with 18 bases lying between them. CDR1 and CDR2 (germline): SGHAT, FQDESV (reference sequence). The CDR3 covers 16 residues. The CDR3 is CASSLDWVGSGHEQYF. The CDR3 DNA sequence: TGTGCCAGCAGCTTAGACTGGGTCGGGAGCGGGCACGAGCAGTACTTC.

This clone turned up a few times. This rearrangement joins TRBV4-2 to TRBJ2-2, with 14 bases fitting TRBD2. CDR3 length: 17 amino acids. The V segment lost 0 bases and the J segment 6 bases; nucleotides outside the gene matches: 3. The germline V gene has CDR1 LGHNA and CDR2 YNFKEQ. The CDR3 DNA reads as TGTGCCAGCAGCCAAGAAGGGACTAGCGGGGGAGCCGGGGAGCTGTTTTTT. Translated: CASSQEGTSGGAGELFF.

This clone was seen a handful of times. The chain links TRBV4-2 to TRBJ1-1; D not resolved. The CDR3 extends over 12 amino acids. V was trimmed by 1 base and J by 2 bases, leaving 2 bases between them. Germline-derived CDR1 and CDR2 are LGHNA and YNFKEQ. CDR3 DNA sequence: TGTGCCAGCAGCCAAGCTAACACTGAAGCTTTCTTT. Protein sequence: CASSQANTEAFF.

This clone showed up just a few times. This sequence joins TRBV19 and TRBJ1-1; weak D call: TRBD1 (5 bases). The germline CDR1 and CDR2 sequences are LNHDA and SQIVND (reference sequence). CDR3 size: 13 residues. Trimming shortened V by 3 bases and J by 4 bases, and 9 bases separated the two germline ends. The CDR3 bases are TGTGCCAGTAGTATCACCCAGGGCACTGAAGCTTTCTTT. Translation: CASSITQGTEAFF.

The chain carries TRBV9 and TRBJ1-1; 7 bases are a match to TRBD1. With V trimmed by 0 bases and J by 6 bases, 5 bases remained unmatched. From germline, CDR1 is SGDLS and CDR2 YYNGEE. The CDR3 is made up of 14 amino acids. CDR3 nucleotide sequence: TGTGCCAGCAGCGTAGTCGACAGGGACGCTGAAGCTTTCTTT. Protein sequence: CASSVVDRDAEAFF. Full variable domain (rest looked up from reference TRBV9 and TRBJ1-1): DSGVTQTPKHLITATGQRVTLRCSPRSGDLSVYWYQQSLDQGLQFLIQYYNGEERAKGNILERFSAQQFPDLHSELNLSSLELGDSALYFCASSVVDRDAEAFFGQGTRLTVV.

This chain connects TRBV9 to TRBJ2-7; 8 bases match TRBD2. V shed 4 bases and J 3 bases; nucleotides not matched to a gene: 9. CDR3 length equals 15 residues. Germline V gives CDR1 SGDLS, CDR2 YYNGEE. The CDR3 reads CASSPTRGRFYEQYF. DNA for the CDR3: TGTGCCAGCAGCCCTACTCGCGGGAGGTTCTACGAGCAGTACTTC. Using reference TRBV9 and TRBJ2-7 for the parts outside the CDR3, the full variable domain is DSGVTQTPKHLITATGQRVTLRCSPRSGDLSVYWYQQSLDQGLQFLIQYYNGEERAKGNILERFSAQQFPDLHSELNLSSLELGDSALYFCASSPTRGRFYEQYFGPGTRLTVT.

V and J are TRBV5-6 and TRBJ2-3, with D uncertain. With 0 bases removed from V and 0 bases from J, the gap between germline ends came to 5 bases. This CDR3 has 14 residues. Germline CDR1 SGHDT, CDR2 YYEEEE. CDR3 residues: CASSLAPSTDTQYF. CDR3 coding DNA: TGTGCCAGCAGCTTGGCCCCGAGCACAGATACGCAGTATTTT.

In this sample, this clone turned up a few times. This chain joins TRBV6-5 and TRBJ2-7, with TRBD1 matching over 10 bases. The CDR3 extends over 15 amino acids. The germline V gene has CDR1 MNHEY and CDR2 SVGAGI. J lost 3 bases, V lost 6 bases, and 8 bases had no gene match. The CDR3 region is CASSPGQGYRYEQYF. Here the CDR3 DNA reads TGTGCCAGCAGCCCGGGACAGGGGTATCGCTACGAGCAGTACTTC.

This clone was counted only a few times. The CDR3 protein is CATSREVDRRFQDTQYF. CDR3 nucleotide sequence: TGTGCCACCAGCAGAGAGGTGGACAGGAGATTCCAAGATACGCAGTATTTT. This chain joins TRBV15 and TRBJ2-3; 7 nucleotides line up with TRBD1. V trimming: 0 bases; J trimming: 5 bases; junction bases outside the gene matches: 11. The CDR3 consists of 17 residues. Germline V gene sequence: CDR1 LNHNV, CDR2 YYDKDF (reference sequence).

This clone was detected only a few times. The chain carries TRBV29-1 and TRBJ2-2; D uncertain. Trimming pared 4 bases from V and 0 bases from J, leaving 15 bases between. CDR1 SQVTM and CDR2 ANQGSEA come from the germline V gene. The CDR3 spans 16 residues. The CDR3 DNA is TGCAGCGTTGCTAAACCACCCTATTCGAACACCGGGGAGCTGTTTTTT. This sequence encodes CSVAKPPYSNTGELFF.